A single sample gave rise to the 2 T cell receptor beta chains below, sequenced in a study of T cells in women clearing cervical HPV infection. Produced via immunoSEQ multiplex PCR; TCRdb's table is partial and in-frame only. The sample data list 40,000 or so clones. The sample was blood buffy coat. These receptors were obtained from a woman between 18 and 69 years old with a cervical HPV16 infection that either progressed to CIN3+ or cleared (not recorded which).

A note on this clone: The sequence runs out 3 residues before the end of the CDR3; the remainder is reconstructed from the germline J gene. The chain couples TRBV30 to TRBJ2-3, with 8 nucleotides matching TRBD1. CDR3 size: 15 residues. The ends lost 3 bases at V and 1 base at J; junction bases unmatched: 6. Germline V gene sequence: CDR1 GTSNPN, CDR2 SVGIG (reference sequence). CDR3 region: CAWRVPGQGTDTQYF. The sequenced CDR3 bases are TGTGCCTGGAGGGTCCCGGGACAGGGCACAGATACG.

Notes on this clone: The read terminates 3 residues before the CDR3 end, so the remaining end is supplied by the germline J gene. V is TRBV30 and J is TRBJ2-7, with TRBD1 matching 9 bases. The CDR3 is 15 amino acids. The ends lost 3 bases at V and 4 bases at J; junction bases unmatched: 10. The germline CDR1 and CDR2 sequences are GTSNPN and SVGIG (reference sequence). CDR3 loop: CAWSPAGTGRYEQYF. CDR3 DNA, as far as it was read: TGTGCCTGGAGCCCGGCGGGGACAGGGAGATACGAG.